This is a list of T cell receptor beta chains from one sample in a study of CD8+ T cells in alopecia areata. Data came from immunoSEQ multiplex PCR; TCRdb stores just in-frame clones and leaves some out. The sample holds 110,000 or so clones, around two fifths seen once. Sequencing used CD4+ T cells sorted from blood. The receptor set was obtained from a human donor with alopecia areata. The CDR3 runs from the conserved cysteine through the conserved F or W. A D gene is named only where the DNA matches it firmly. Part of the rows lack a size; the others show once, few, many or a class for expanded clones.

>TRBV29-1|TRBD2|few|TRBJ2-3
CSVEGLHTDTQYF
TGCAGCGTTGAGGGACTACACACAGATACGCAGTATTTT
>TRBV14|-|few|TRBJ2-1
CASSPFRLSSYNEQFF
TGTGCCAGCAGCCCCTTTAGGTTGAGCTCCTACAATGAGCAGTTCTTC
>TRBV29-1|-|few|TRBJ2-1
CSVRDWTYNEQFF
TGCAGCGTTCGGGACTGGACTTACAATGAGCAGTTCTTC
>TRBV2|-|once|TRBJ2-3
CASTFDRRTDTQYF
TGTGCCAGCACTTTCGACAGGCGCACAGATACGCAGTATTTT
>TRBV30|TRBD2|-|TRBJ2-1
CAWATPGGPYNEQFF
TGTGCCTGGGCAACCCCGGGAGGGCCCTACAATGAGCAGTTCTTC
>TRBV29-1|-|-|TRBJ2-1
CSIRQGGALFF
TGCAGCATTCGACAGGGAGGGGCCCTGTTCTTC
>TRBV4-2|-|-|TRBJ1-6
CASSPPGASPLHF
TGTGCCAGTTCCCCCCCAGGGGCTTCACCCCTCCACTTT
>TRBV2|TRBD1|-|TRBJ2-5
CASRETPGQAKETQYF
TGTGCCAGCAGAGAGACCCCGGGACAGGCAAAAGAGACCCAGTACTTC
>TRBV29-1|-|few|TRBJ1-1
CSVVRGASENTEAFF
TGCAGCGTGGTGAGGGGGGCGTCCGAGAACACTGAAGCTTTCTTT
>TRBV29-1|-|few|TRBJ2-5
CSVEVLQETQYF
TGCAGCGTTGAGGTGCTTCAAGAGACCCAGTACTTC
>TRBV29-1|TRBD2|-|TRBJ2-1
CSGLAAGDEQFF
TGCAGTGGACTAGCGGCTGGGGATGAGCAGTTCTTC
>TRBV29-1|TRBD1|medium-sized|TRBJ2-1
CSVKNRGYNEQFF
TGCAGCGTTAAGAACAGGGGATACAATGAGCAGTTCTTC
>TRBV7-2|-|-|TRBJ2-7
CASSPAYEQYF
TGTGCCAGCAGCCCCGCGTACGAGCAGTACTTC
>TRBV9|-|-|TRBJ2-5
CASSPRLQKWETQYF
TGTGCCAGCAGCCCTCGACTGCAGAAATGGGAGACCCAGTACTTC
>TRBV7-2|TRBD2|-|TRBJ2-2
CASSPRSGRDGELFF
TGTGCCAGCAGCCCCCGTAGCGGGAGGGACGGGGAGCTGTTTTTT
>TRBV5-1|-|once|TRBJ2-7
CASRPSQVKVYEQYF
TGCGCCAGCAGACCCTCACAAGTCAAAGTCTACGAGCAGTACTTC
>TRBV29-1|TRBD2|-|TRBJ2-1
CSVWGGSSYNEQFF
TGCAGCGTTTGGGGGGGGAGCTCCTACAATGAGCAGTTCTTC
>TRBV7-3|TRBD2|-|TRBJ2-1
CASSLSLAGGQFF
TGTGCCAGCAGCTTAAGCCTAGCGGGGGGGCAGTTCTTC
>TRBV5-1|-|few|TRBJ2-7
CASGRGANLDEQYF
TGCGCCAGCGGTCGTGGGGCGAACCTGGACGAGCAGTACTTC
>TRBV19|TRBD2|few|TRBJ2-1
CASTRRTSGTNEQFF
TGTGCCAGTACACGCCGGACTAGCGGGACCAATGAGCAGTTCTTC
>TRBV28|TRBD1|-|TRBJ2-7
CASSLNRGLYEQYF
TGTGCCAGCAGTTTAAACAGGGGTCTCTACGAGCAGTACTTC
>TRBV14|-|-|TRBJ1-2
CASSQTQGNGYTF
TGTGCCAGCAGCCAGACTCAAGGGAATGGCTACACCTTC
>TRBV18|-|-|TRBJ2-3
CASSPRGASTDTQYF
TGTGCCAGCTCACCAAGGGGGGCTTCCACAGATACGCAGTATTTT
>TRBV19|TRBD1|-|TRBJ1-5
CASSNTGGNQPQHF
TGTGCCAGTAGTAACACAGGGGGCAATCAGCCCCAGCATTTT
>TRBV29-1|TRBD1|-|TRBJ2-7
CSVEDKGQGFGYEQYF
TGCAGCGTTGAAGACAAGGGACAGGGTTTTGGGTACGAGCAGTACTTC
>TRBV7-2|-|few|TRBJ2-7
CASSLGPGSPYEQYF
TGTGCCAGCAGCTTAGGCCCAGGATCGCCCTACGAGCAGTACTTC
>TRBV28|-|-|TRBJ1-2
CASSFSDYGYTF
TGTGCCAGCAGTTTTAGTGACTATGGCTACACCTTC
>TRBV6-5|-|-|TRBJ2-1
CASSYSVKLAVQFF
TGTGCCAGCAGTTACTCCGTAAAATTAGCGGTGCAGTTCTTC
>TRBV7-9|-|few|TRBJ2-7
CASSLLYEQYF
TGTGCCAGCAGCCTCCTCTACGAGCAGTACTTC
>TRBV29-1|-|-|TRBJ2-7
CSAIGQQIYEQYF
TGCAGCGCAATCGGACAGCAGATCTACGAGCAGTACTTC
>TRBV28|-|-|TRBJ2-7
CASSPGLPIRSYEQYF
TGTGCCAGCAGTCCGGGACTTCCCATAAGATCCTACGAGCAGTACTTC
>TRBV28|-|few|TRBJ2-1
CASSPTGSRRNEQFF
TGTGCCAGCAGTCCGACTGGGTCCAGGCGCAATGAGCAGTTCTTC
>TRBV4-3|-|few|TRBJ2-2
CASSQDVGDGTGELFF
TGCGCCAGCAGCCAAGACGTGGGAGATGGCACCGGGGAGCTGTTTTTT
>TRBV28|-|few|TRBJ1-5
CASSSSIQPQHF
TGTGCCAGCAGTTCCAGCATTCAGCCCCAGCATTTT
>TRBV30|TRBD1|few|TRBJ1-1
CAWSEIRAGGTEAFF
TGTGCCTGGAGTGAAATTAGGGCAGGGGGCACTGAAGCTTTCTTT
>TRBV4-3|TRBD1|few|TRBJ1-4
CASSDRGFNEKLFF
TGCGCCAGCAGCGACAGGGGGTTTAATGAAAAACTGTTTTTT
>TRBV7-2|-|few|TRBJ2-5
CASSRGHEETQYF
TGTGCCAGCAGCCGAGGGCACGAAGAGACCCAGTACTTC
>TRBV11-3|TRBD2|-|TRBJ2-4
CASSLSSGVAKNIQYF
TGTGCCAGCAGCCTGTCTAGCGGGGTAGCCAAAAACATTCAGTACTTC
>TRBV25-1|TRBD2|-|TRBJ2-7
CASSGPGLASYEQYF
TGTGCCAGCAGTGGACCGGGACTAGCCTCCTACGAGCAGTACTTC
>TRBV29-1|-|once|TRBJ2-7
CSVEVAGYEQYF
TGCAGCGTTGAAGTGGCCGGCTACGAGCAGTACTTC
>TRBV4-3|-|-|TRBJ2-5
CASSQDPTNQETQYF
TGCGCCAGCAGCCAAGATCCCACTAACCAAGAGACCCAGTACTTC